These 8 T cell receptor beta chains came from one sample sequenced in a study of T cells in Graves' hyperthyroidism and ophthalmopathy. Researchers amplified the TCR beta CDR3 regions from RNA transcripts. First-round RT-PCR with HTBI primers amplified the TCR CDR3 region. From the multiplex PCR reads, TCRdb called clonotypes with MiXCR, one entry per CDR3 protein. The repertoire includes roughly 710,000 distinct CDR3 sequences, around a third of them detected once, and 31% sits in the top ten. The sample taken for sequencing was blood. These receptors came from a woman between 40 and 55 years old with Graves' hyperthyroidism.

The chain combines TRBV6-5 with TRBJ1-1, with a weak D call TRBD1 (6 bases). Trimming took off 2 bases at V and 1 base at J, with 11 bases between the two ends. The CDR3 is made up of 15 amino acids. Germline CDR1 MNHEY, CDR2 SVGAGI. CDR3 nucleotide sequence: TGTGCCAGCAGTTACGGGGGCTGGGGGAACACTGAAGCTTTCTTT. As protein: CASSYGGWGNTEAFF.

Worth noting for this clonotype: A clone one base away is much larger, so this may be a read error. This chain connects TRBV19 to TRBJ1-1; D uncertain. The CDR3 runs 14 residues. Germline CDR1 LNHDA, CDR2 SQIVND (reference sequence). The CDR3: CASSPYVGYTEALF. The CDR3, as DNA: TGTGCCAGTAGTCCGTATGTAGGGTACACTGAAGCTCTCTTT.

This clonotype has only a few counts. V is TRBV7-2 and J is TRBJ1-1, with D perhaps TRBD1 (6 bases). This CDR3 spans 15 amino acids. V lost 1 base and J lost 4, with 13 bases in between. Germline V CDR1 and CDR2: SGHTA, FQGNSA. The CDR3 bases are TGTGCCAGCAGCTTAGGTACAGGGCGGATCACTGAAGCTTTCTTT. It yields the protein CASSLGTGRITEAFF.

As for this clonotype: It may be a read error: a sequence one base away is much more abundant. This chain connects TRBV4-3 to TRBJ2-5, with TRBD1 as a possible D gene (5 bases). Germline values: CDR1 LGHNA, CDR2 YSLEER. The CDR3 is 14 amino acids. In DNA, the CDR3 is TGCGCCGGCAGCCAAGACCGTACAGGAGAGACCCAGTACTTC. Amino acids: CAGSQDRTGETQYF.

J is TRBJ1-1 and V is TRBV6-5; 12 nucleotides agree with TRBD1. CDR1 and CDR2 from the germline V gene are MNHEY and SVGAGI. CDR3 length equals 17 residues. V shed 4 bases and J 1 base; nucleotides not matched to a gene: 7. In DNA, the CDR3 is TGTGCCAGCAGTTCGTCCGGGACAGGGGGCGGGAACACTGAAGCTTTCTTT. It translates to CASSSSGTGGGNTEAFF.

V is TRBV7-1 and J is TRBJ2-7, with 12 bases that match TRBD2. TRBV7-1 is an open reading frame, and its role is uncertain. J lost 4 bases, V lost 3 bases, and 7 bases had no gene match. The CDR3 runs to 16 residues. In nucleotides, the CDR3 is TGTGCCAGCAGCTCCGCGACTAGCGGGGGTCTGTACGAGCAGTACTTC. Its translation is CASSSATSGGLYEQYF.

This clonotype was counted a few times. This chain uses TRBV20-1 with TRBJ2-2; D tentatively reads TRBD1 or TRBD2 (5 bases each). This CDR3 contains 15 residues. Trimming took off 3 bases at V and 5 bases at J, with 16 bases between the two ends. Germline V gene lookup returns CDR1 DFQATT and CDR2 SNEGSKA (reference sequence). CDR3 sequence reads: CSASKAGPGTGELFF. CDR3 in DNA: TGCAGTGCTAGTAAGGCAGGGCCGGGGACCGGGGAGCTGTTTTTT.

In its sample, this clonotype was seen a few times. The chain recombines TRBV7-9 with TRBJ2-5; TRBD1 matches 11 bases. There are 15 residues in the CDR3. The ends lost 4 bases at V and 5 bases at J; junction bases unmatched: 6. Germline CDR1 and CDR2: SEHNR and FQNEAQ (reference sequence). The CDR3 is CASSSRTGGSETQYF. CDR3 in DNA: TGTGCCAGCAGCTCCCGGACAGGGGGCAGTGAGACCCAGTACTTC.